Presented here are 4 T cell receptor beta chains from one specimen sequenced in a study of neurological immune-mediated disorders. MiXCR was run by TCRdb on the 5' RACE reads, yielding one entry per CDR3 protein. This sample has about 88,000 distinct CDR3 sequences; about 3.8% occur once, and the top ten carry 6%. Sequenced: PBMCs. These receptors were obtained from a woman aged 18-29 years with multiple sclerosis.

At least ten counts were recorded for this clonotype. CDR3 sequence (DNA): TGTGCCAGCAGCTTACGGGGAAATGGCTTGGAGCAGTACTTC. It codes for CASSLRGNGLEQYF. This sequence joins TRBV5-5 and TRBJ2-7; a possible D gene is TRBD2 (5 bases). Germline CDR1 and CDR2: SGHKS and YYEKEE (reference sequence). CDR3 size: 14 residues. Trimming stripped 2 bases from V and 7 bases from J, with 16 bases between.

The chain uses TRBV25-1 and TRBJ1-2, with D maybe TRBD1 (6 bases). CDR1 MGHDK and CDR2 SYGVNS come from the germline V gene. V was trimmed by 3 bases and J by 6 bases, leaving 14 bases between them. CDR3 length: 14 residues. The CDR3 nucleotides read TGTGCCAGCAGTGACTCATTCCAGGGGCATGGCTACACCTTC. Protein sequence: CASSDSFQGHGYTF.

About this clonotype: One base away lies a much larger clone, so this may be a sequencing read error. The chain links TRBV2 to TRBJ2-3; D unclear. CDR3 length: 12 residues. Per germline, CDR1 SNHLY and CDR2 FYNNEI. CDR3 amino acids: CASGEPGDTQYF. The CDR3 region has the DNA TGTGCCAGCGGTGAACCGGGAGATACGCAGTATTTT.

This clonotype was seen many times. This CDR3 is CASSLWLGEELFF. CDR3 in DNA: TGTGCCAGCAGTTTATGGTTGGGCGAGGAGCTGTTTTTT. This chain joins TRBV12-3 or TRBV12-4 and TRBJ2-2; D is uncertain. Trimming removed 2 bases from V and 10 bases from J, with 11 bases in between. The CDR3 loop spans 13 amino acids.